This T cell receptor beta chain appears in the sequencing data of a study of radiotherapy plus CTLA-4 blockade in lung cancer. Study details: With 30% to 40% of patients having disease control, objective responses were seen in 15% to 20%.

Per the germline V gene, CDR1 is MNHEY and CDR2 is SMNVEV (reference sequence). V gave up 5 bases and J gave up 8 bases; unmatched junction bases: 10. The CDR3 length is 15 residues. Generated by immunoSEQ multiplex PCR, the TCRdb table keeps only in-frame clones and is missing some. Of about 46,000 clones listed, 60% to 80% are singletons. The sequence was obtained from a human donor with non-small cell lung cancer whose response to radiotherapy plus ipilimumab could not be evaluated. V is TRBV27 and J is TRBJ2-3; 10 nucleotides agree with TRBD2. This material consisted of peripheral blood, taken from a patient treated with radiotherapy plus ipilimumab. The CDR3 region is CASSPSAGGRGTQYF. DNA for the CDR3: TGTGCCAGCAGTCCCTCAGCGGGGGGGCGGGGTACGCAGTATTTT.